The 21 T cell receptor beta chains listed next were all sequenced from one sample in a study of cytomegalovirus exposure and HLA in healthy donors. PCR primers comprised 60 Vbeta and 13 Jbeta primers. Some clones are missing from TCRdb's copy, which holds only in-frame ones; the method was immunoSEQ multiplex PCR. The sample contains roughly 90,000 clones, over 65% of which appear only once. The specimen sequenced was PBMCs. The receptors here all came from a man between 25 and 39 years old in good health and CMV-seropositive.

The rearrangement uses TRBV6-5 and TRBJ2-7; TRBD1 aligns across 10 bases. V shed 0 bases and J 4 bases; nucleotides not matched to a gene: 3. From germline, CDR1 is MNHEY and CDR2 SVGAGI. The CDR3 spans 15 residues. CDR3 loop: CASSYSTGGDYEQYF. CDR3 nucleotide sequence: TGTGCCAGCAGTTACTCGACAGGGGGCGATTACGAGCAGTACTTC.

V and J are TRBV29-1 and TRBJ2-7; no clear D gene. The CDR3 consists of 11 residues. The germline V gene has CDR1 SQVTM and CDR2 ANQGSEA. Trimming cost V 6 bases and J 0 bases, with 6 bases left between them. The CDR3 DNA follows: TGCAGCGTCCTAAGCTCCTACGAGCAGTACTTC. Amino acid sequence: CSVLSSYEQYF.

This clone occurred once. As DNA, the CDR3 is TGCGCCAGCAGCTTATCTCCGACAGGCTCTAATCAGCCCCAGCATTTT. This codes for CASSLSPTGSNQPQHF. V is TRBV5-1 and J is TRBJ1-5; maybe TRBD1 (6 bases). V was clipped by 2 bases and J by 4 bases, with 16 bases between them. The CDR3 is made up of 16 amino acids. The germline gives CDR1 SGHRS, CDR2 YFSETQ.

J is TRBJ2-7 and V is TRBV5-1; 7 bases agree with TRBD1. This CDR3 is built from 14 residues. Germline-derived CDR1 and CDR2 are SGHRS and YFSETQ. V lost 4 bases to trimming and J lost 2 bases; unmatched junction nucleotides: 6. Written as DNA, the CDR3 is TGCGCCAGCAGCATCTCGGGACAGACCTACGAGCAGTACTTC. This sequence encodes CASSISGQTYEQYF.

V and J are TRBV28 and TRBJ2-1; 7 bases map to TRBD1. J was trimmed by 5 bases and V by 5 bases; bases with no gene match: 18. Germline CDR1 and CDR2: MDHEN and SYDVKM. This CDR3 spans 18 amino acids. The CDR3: CASSNTLAGQARDNEQFF. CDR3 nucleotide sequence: TGTGCCAGCAGTAATACTCTAGCCGGACAGGCGCGGGACAATGAGCAGTTCTTC.

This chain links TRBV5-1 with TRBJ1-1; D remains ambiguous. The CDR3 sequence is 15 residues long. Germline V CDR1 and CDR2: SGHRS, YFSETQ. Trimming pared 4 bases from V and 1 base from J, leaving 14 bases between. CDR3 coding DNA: TGCGCCAGCAGCCCCACCCCCGGTACGAACACTGAAGCTTTCTTT. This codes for CASSPTPGTNTEAFF. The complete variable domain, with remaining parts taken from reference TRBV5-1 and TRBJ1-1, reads KAGVTQTPRYLIKTRGQQVTLSCSPISGHRSVSWYQQTPGQGLQFLFEYFSETQRNKGNFPGRFSGRQFSNSRSEMNVSTLELGDSALYLCASSPTPGTNTEAFFGQGTRLTVV.

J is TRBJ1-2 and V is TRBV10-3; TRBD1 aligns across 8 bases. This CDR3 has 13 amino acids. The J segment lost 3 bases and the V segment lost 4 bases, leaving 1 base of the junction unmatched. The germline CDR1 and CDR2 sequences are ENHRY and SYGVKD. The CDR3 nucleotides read TGTGCCATCAGTGTACAGGGGGACTATGGCTACACCTTC. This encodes CAISVQGDYGYTF.

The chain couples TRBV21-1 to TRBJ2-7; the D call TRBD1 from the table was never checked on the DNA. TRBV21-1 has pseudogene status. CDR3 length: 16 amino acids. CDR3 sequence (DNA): TGTGCCAGCAGCAATAGGCCCGCCCCAGGGATCTACGAGCAGTACTTC. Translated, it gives CASSNRPAPGIYEQYF.

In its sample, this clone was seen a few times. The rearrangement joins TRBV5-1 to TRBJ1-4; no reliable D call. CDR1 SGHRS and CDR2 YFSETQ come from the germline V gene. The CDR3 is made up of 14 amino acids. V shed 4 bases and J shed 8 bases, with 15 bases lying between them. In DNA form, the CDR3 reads TGCGCCAGCAGCCCGGAGGCCGTAAGGGAAAAACTGTTTTTT. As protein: CASSPEAVREKLFF.

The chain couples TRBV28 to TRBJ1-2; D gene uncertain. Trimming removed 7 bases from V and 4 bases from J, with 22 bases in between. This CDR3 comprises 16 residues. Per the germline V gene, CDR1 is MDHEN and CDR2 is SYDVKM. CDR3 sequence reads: CASTHPLRAGLYGYTF. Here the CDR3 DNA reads TGTGCCAGCACCCACCCTTTGAGGGCTGGCCTCTATGGCTACACCTTC.

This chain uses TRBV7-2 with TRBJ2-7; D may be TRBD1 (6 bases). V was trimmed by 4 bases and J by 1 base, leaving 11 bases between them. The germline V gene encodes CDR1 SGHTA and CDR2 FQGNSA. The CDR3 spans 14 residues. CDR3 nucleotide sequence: TGTGCCAGCAGCTCCGACAGGCCATCCTACGAGCAGTACTTC. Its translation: CASSSDRPSYEQYF. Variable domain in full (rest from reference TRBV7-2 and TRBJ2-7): GAGVSQSPSNKVTEKGKDVELRCDPISGHTALYWYRQSLGQGLEFLIYFQGNSAPDKSGLPSDRFSAERTGGSVSTLTIQRTQQEDSAVYLCASSSDRPSYEQYFGPGTRLTVT.

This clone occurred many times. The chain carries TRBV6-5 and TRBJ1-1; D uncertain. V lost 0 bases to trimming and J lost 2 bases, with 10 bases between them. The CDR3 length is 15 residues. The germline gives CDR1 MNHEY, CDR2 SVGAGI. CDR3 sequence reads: CASSYSMQTNTEAFF. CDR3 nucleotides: TGTGCCAGCAGTTACTCGATGCAGACTAACACTGAAGCTTTCTTT.

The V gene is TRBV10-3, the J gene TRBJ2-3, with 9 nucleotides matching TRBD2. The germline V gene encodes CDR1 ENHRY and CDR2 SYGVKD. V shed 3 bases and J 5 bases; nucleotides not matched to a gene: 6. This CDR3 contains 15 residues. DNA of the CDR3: TGTGCCATCAGTGAAGGATTTAGCGGGGGAGATACGCAGTATTTT. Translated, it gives CAISEGFSGGDTQYF.

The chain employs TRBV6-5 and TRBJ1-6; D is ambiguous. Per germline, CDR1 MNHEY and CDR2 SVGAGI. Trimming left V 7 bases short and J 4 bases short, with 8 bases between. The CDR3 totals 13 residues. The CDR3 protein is CASTNYYNSPLHF. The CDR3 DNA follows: TGTGCCAGCACCAACTATTATAATTCACCCCTCCACTTT.

The CDR3 nucleotides are TGTGCCAGCAGTCCCCCAGGACAGGGAAACACCATATATTTT. It yields the protein CASSPPGQGNTIYF. The V call is TRBV6-5, the J call TRBJ1-3; TRBD1 might be the D (6 bases). This CDR3 region has 14 residues. The germline V gene has CDR1 MNHEY and CDR2 SVGAGI. The V end lost 5 bases, the J end lost 4 bases, and 12 bases lay between the germline ends.

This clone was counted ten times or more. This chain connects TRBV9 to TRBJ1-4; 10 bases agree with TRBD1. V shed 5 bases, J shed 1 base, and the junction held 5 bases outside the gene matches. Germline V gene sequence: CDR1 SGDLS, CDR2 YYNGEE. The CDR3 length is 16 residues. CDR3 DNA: TGTGCCAGCAGTCGGACAGGGGGGGTAACTAATGAAAAACTGTTTTTT. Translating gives CASSRTGGVTNEKLFF. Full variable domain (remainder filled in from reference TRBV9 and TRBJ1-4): DSGVTQTPKHLITATGQRVTLRCSPRSGDLSVYWYQQSLDQGLQFLIQYYNGEERAKGNILERFSAQQFPDLHSELNLSSLELGDSALYFCASSRTGGVTNEKLFFGSGTQLSVL.

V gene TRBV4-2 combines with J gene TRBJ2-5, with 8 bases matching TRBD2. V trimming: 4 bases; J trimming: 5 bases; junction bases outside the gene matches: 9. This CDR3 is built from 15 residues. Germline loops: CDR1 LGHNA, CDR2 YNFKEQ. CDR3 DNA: TGTGCCAGCAGCCCCGGAGCGGGAGTAGGGGAGACCCAGTACTTC. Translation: CASSPGAGVGETQYF.

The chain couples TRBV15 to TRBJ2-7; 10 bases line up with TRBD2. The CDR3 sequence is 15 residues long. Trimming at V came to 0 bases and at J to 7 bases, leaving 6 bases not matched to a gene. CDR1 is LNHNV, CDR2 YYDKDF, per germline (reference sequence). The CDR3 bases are TGTGCCACCAGCAGAGAGGGGCTAGCGGGAGCGGAGCAGTACTTC. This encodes CATSREGLAGAEQYF.

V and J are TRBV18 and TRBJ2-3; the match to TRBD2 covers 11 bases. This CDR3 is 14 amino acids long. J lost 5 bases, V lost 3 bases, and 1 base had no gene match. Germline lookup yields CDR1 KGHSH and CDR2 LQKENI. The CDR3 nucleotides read TGTGCCAGCTCACCTGGGACTAGCGGAGATACGCAGTATTTT. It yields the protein CASSPGTSGDTQYF.

CDR3 coding DNA: TGTGCCAGTAGTATCTACAGGGTAGGAAACAATCAGCCCCAGCATTTT. It codes for CASSIYRVGNNQPQHF. The V and J genes are TRBV19 and TRBJ1-5; tentative D call: TRBD1 (6 bases). The V end was cut by 3 bases, the J end by 3 bases, with 15 bases between. Germline V lookup: CDR1 LNHDA, CDR2 SQIVND (reference sequence). The CDR3 runs to 16 residues.

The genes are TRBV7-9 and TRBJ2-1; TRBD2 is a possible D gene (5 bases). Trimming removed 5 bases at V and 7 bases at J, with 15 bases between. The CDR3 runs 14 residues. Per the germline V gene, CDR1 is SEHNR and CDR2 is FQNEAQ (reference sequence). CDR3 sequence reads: CASSNRLTPNEQFF. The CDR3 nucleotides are TGTGCCAGCAGCAATAGACTAACCCCTAATGAGCAGTTCTTC.